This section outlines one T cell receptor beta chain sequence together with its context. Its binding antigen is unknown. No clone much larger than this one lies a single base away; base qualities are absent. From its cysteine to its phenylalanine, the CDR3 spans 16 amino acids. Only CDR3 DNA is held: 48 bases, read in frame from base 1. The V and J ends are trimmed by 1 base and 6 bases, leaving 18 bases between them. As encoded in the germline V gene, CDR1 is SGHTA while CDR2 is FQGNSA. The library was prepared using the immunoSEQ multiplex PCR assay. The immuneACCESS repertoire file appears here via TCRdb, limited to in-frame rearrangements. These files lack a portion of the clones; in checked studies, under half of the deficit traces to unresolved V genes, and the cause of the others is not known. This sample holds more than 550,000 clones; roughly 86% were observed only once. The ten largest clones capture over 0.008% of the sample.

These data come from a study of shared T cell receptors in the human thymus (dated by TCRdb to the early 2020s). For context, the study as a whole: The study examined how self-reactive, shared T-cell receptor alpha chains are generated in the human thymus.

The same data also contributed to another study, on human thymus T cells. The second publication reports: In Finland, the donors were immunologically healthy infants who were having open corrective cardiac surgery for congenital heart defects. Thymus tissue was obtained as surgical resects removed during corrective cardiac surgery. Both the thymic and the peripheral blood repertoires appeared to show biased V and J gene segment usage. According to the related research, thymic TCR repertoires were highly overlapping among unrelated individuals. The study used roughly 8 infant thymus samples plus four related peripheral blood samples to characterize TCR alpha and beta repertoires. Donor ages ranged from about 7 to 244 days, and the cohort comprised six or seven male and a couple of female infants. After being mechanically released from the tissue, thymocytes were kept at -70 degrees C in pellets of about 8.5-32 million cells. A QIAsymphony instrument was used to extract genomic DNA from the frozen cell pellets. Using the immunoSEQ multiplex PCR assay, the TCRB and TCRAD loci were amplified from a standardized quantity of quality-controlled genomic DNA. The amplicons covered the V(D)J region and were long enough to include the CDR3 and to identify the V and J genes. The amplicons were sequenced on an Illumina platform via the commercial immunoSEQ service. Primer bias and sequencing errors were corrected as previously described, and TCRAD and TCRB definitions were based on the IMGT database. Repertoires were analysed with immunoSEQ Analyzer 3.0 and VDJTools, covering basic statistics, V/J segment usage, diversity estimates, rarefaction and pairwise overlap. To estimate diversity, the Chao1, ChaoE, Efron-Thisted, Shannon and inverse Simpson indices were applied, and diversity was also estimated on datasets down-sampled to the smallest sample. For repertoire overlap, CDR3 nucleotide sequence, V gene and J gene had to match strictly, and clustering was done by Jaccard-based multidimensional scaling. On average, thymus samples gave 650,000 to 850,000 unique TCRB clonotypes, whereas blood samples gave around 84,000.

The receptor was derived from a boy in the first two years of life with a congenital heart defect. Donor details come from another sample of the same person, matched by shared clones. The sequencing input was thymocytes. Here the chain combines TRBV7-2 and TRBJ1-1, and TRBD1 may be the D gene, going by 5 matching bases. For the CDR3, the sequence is CASSLVAGGGKSEAFF. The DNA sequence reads TGTGCCAGCAGCTTAGTGGCCGGGGGAGGGAAGTCTGAAGCTTTCTTT.